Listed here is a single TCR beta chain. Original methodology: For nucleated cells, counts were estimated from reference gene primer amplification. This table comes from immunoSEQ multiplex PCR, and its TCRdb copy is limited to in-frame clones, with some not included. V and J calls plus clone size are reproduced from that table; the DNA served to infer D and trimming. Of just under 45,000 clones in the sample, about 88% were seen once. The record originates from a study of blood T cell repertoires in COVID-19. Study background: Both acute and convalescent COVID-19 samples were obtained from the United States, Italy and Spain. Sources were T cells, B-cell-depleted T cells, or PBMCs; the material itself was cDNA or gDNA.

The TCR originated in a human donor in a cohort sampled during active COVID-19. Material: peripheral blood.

The CDR3 DNA is TGTGCCAGCAGTGAAGCCCGGGGTTGGAATCAGCCCCAGCATTTT. Its protein product is CASSEARGWNQPQHF. The gene calls are TRBV2 and TRBJ1-5; D gene uncertain. From germline, CDR1 is SNHLY and CDR2 FYNNEI. With 0 bases removed from V and 4 bases from J, the gap between germline ends came to 10 bases. CDR3 size: 15 residues.